This T cell receptor beta chain was found in a study of T cell responses to AZD1222 COVID-19 vaccine. This clone is a singleton in its sample. Its antigen remains unknown. Method: immunoSEQ multiplex PCR; TCRdb's copy keeps in-frame clones and lacks some. In the table there are roughly 120,000 clones, more than 70% of which are singletons. Germline CDR1 reads LNHDA; CDR2 reads SQIVND (reference sequence). The CDR3 totals 17 residues. Unmatched junction bases numbered 9, after V lost 5 bases and J lost 1 base. Study conclusions and caveats: Unmutated variant regions are reportedly the target of nearly half of TCRs that are spike-specific.

The chain links TRBV19 to TRBJ1-5, with 9 nucleotides matching TRBD1. Source: peripheral blood, taken 28 days after the second AZD1222 dose. The sequence derives from an adult who received the AZD1222 COVID-19 vaccine. The DNA of the CDR3 is TGTGCCAGTAGTCTCCGGACAGGGGATGGGAGCAATCAGCCCCAGCATTTT. As protein: CASSLRTGDGSNQPQHF.